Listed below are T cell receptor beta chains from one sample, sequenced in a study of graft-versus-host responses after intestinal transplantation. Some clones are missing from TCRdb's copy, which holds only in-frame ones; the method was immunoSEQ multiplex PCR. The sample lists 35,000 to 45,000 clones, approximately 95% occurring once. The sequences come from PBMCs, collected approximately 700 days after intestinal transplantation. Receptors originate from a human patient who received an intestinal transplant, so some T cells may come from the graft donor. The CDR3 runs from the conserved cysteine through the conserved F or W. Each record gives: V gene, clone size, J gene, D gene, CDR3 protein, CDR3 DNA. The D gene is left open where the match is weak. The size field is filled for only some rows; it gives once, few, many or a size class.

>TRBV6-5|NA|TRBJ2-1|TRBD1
CASSYSQGVYNEQFF
TGTGCCAGCAGTTACTCACAGGGGGTTTACAATGAGCAGTTCTTC
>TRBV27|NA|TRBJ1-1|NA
CASSPFVGGDTEAFF
TGTGCCAGCAGTCCCTTTGTAGGGGGAGACACTGAAGCTTTCTTT
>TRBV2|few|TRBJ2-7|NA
CASGGRPYEQYF
TGTGCCAGCGGCGGCAGGCCCTACGAGCAGTACTTC
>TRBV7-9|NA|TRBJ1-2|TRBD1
CASSFWTGGHYGYTF
TGTGCCAGCAGCTTTTGGACAGGGGGCCACTATGGCTACACCTTC
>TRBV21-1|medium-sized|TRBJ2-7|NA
CASSKQGEQYF
TGTGCCAGCAGCAAACAGGGCGAGCAGTACTTC
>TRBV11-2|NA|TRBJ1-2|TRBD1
CASSTGTGALNYGYTF
TGTGCCAGCAGCACCGGGACAGGGGCCCTAAACTATGGCTACACCTTC
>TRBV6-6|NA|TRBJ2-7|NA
CASSYSELEYEQYF
TGTGCCAGCAGTTACTCAGAACTAGAGTACGAGCAGTACTTC
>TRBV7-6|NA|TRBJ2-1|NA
CASSNGPNEQFF
TGTGCCAGCTCTAATGGGCCAAATGAGCAGTTCTTC
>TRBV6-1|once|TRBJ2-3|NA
CATPEEGGDTQYF
TGTGCCACCCCTGAGGAGGGGGGAGATACGCAGTATTTT
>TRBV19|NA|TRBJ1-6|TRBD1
CATNQGEYSPLHF
TGTGCCACAAACCAGGGGGAGTATTCACCCCTCCACTTT
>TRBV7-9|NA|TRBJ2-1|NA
CASSPPLESYNEQFF
TGTGCCAGCAGCCCCCCATTGGAGTCCTACAATGAGCAGTTCTTC
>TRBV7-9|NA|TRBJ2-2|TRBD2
CASSPFAGGDTGELFF
TGTGCCAGCAGCCCCTTCGCGGGGGGCGACACCGGGGAGCTGTTTTTT
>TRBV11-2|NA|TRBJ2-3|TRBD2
CASSLTTTGGGTDTQYF
TGTGCCAGCAGCTTAACCACAACGGGAGGGGGCACAGATACGCAGTATTTT
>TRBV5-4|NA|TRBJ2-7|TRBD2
CASSFLGLAGPYEQYF
TGTGCCAGCAGCTTCTTAGGACTAGCGGGGCCCTACGAGCAGTACTTC
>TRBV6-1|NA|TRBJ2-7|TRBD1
CASSGHGQGSYEQYF
TGTGCCAGCAGTGGCCACGGACAGGGATCCTACGAGCAGTACTTC
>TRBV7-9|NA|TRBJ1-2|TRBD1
CASSLRRTGLYGYTF
TGTGCCAGCAGCTTAAGAAGGACAGGGCTCTATGGCTACACCTTC
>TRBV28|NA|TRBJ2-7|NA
CASRPTGFATYEQYF
TGTGCCAGCAGACCCACAGGGTTTGCCACCTACGAGCAGTACTTC
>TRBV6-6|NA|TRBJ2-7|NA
CASSYKAREEQYF
TGTGCCAGCAGTTACAAGGCGAGAGAGGAGCAGTACTTC
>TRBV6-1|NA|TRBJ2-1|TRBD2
CATGRGASSYNEQFF
TGTGCCACCGGGAGGGGAGCTAGCTCCTACAATGAGCAGTTCTTC
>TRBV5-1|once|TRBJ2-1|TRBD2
CASSGGSSGGAVEQFF
TGCGCCAGCAGTGGCGGGAGCAGCGGGGGGGCGGTTGAGCAGTTCTTC
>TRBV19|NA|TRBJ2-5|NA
CASSRDRSPAQYF
TGTGCCAGTAGCAGGGACCGATCTCCGGCGCAGTACTTC
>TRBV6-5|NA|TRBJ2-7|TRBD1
CASSYPTGGSYEQYF
TGTGCCAGCAGTTACCCAACAGGGGGGTCCTACGAGCAGTACTTC
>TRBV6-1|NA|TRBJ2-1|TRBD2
CASSVGWASGVLRSEQFF
TGTGCCAGCAGTGTAGGTTGGGCTAGCGGGGTTTTAAGGTCTGAGCAGTTCTTC
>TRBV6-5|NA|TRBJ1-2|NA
CASSYYRTAGFGYTF
TGTGCCAGCAGTTACTACAGGACGGCCGGGTTTGGCTACACCTTC
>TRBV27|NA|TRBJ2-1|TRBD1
CASSLSGQGIEQFF
TGTGCCAGCAGTTTATCGGGACAGGGTATTGAGCAGTTCTTC